This section outlines one T cell receptor beta chain sequence together with its context. Its target is not known. The V gene's germline CDR1 is SGDLS and CDR2 YYNGEE. The CDR3 covers 16 residues. Trimming pared 4 bases from V and 3 bases from J, leaving 19 bases between. The data are from a study of OX40 agonist ivuxolimab in advanced cancers. The wider study: The patients' treatment was ivuxolimab, an agonistic anti-OX40 (CD134) antibody. Study conclusions and caveats: Fewer expanded clones were found on average in CD4+ than in CD8+ T cells. The 0.1-3.0 mg/kg partial responders had among the lowest clonal expansion. Doses of 0.1 to 3.0 mg/kg were accompanied by clonal expansion of CD4+ and CD8+ blood T cells by week 6.

The table came from immunoSEQ multiplex PCR; TCRdb's copy has only in-frame clones and leaves some out. The table includes 8,500 to 13,000 clones, roughly 74% detected once. The sample here was CD4+ or CD8+ T cells sorted from blood, taken in a trial of the OX40 agonist ivuxolimab. This TCR came from an adult with an advanced solid tumor such as melanoma, head and neck, liver or kidney cancer. V and J are TRBV9 and TRBJ2-5; D ambiguous. In DNA, the CDR3 is TGTGCCAGCAGCCCCCGGTGGACGAATCTCAAAGAGACCCAGTACTTC. Translated: CASSPRWTNLKETQYF.